This is a list of T cell receptor beta chains from one sample in a study of T-cell reconstitution after alpha-beta-depleted transplantation in children. Each CDR3 protein gets one entry after TCRdb re-called the PCR reads with MiXCR. In the table there are around 500,000 distinct CDR3 sequences, under 15% of which are singletons. Sequenced here: PBMCs from the stem cell graft donor, sampled from the stem cell graft. These TCRs come from a human donor who donated a stem cell graft to a child with combined immunodeficiency. Both conserved end residues are part of each CDR3. Each record gives: V gene, J gene, clone size, D gene, CDR3 protein, CDR3 DNA. A D gene is named only where the DNA matches it firmly. Clone size is given for some rows only: seen once, a few or many times, or a class if the clone is expanded.

v_gene: TRBV27; j_gene: TRBJ1-2; abundance: many; d_gene: -; CDR3aa: CASSLLPTGGDGYTF; CDR3nt: TGTGCCAGCAGTTTACTCCCGACAGGAGGGGATGGCTACACCTTC
v_gene: TRBV5-1; j_gene: TRBJ2-1; abundance: few; d_gene: -; CDR3aa: CASSLVSGGASYNEQFF; CDR3nt: TGCGCCAGCAGCTTGGTATCTGGGGGTGCCTCCTACAATGAGCAGTTCTTC
v_gene: TRBV20-1; j_gene: TRBJ2-2; abundance: few; d_gene: -; CDR3aa: CSASVAENTGELFF; CDR3nt: TGCAGTGCTAGTGTAGCGGAGAACACCGGGGAGCTGTTTTTT
v_gene: TRBV20-1; j_gene: TRBJ2-3; abundance: few; d_gene: -; CDR3aa: CSARPGPPSTDTQYF; CDR3nt: TGCAGTGCTAGGCCGGGACCACCAAGCACAGATACGCAGTATTTT
v_gene: TRBV11-2; j_gene: TRBJ2-5; abundance: few; d_gene: TRBD1; CDR3aa: CASSLRGQGAQETQYF; CDR3nt: TGTGCCAGCAGCTTGAGGGGACAGGGGGCCCAAGAGACCCAGTACTTC
v_gene: TRBV7-2; j_gene: TRBJ2-5; abundance: many; d_gene: TRBD2; CDR3aa: CASSPGLAGPQETQYF; CDR3nt: TGTGCCAGCAGCCCAGGACTAGCGGGACCTCAAGAGACCCAGTACTTC
v_gene: TRBV7-2; j_gene: TRBJ2-1; abundance: -; d_gene: -; CDR3aa: CASSLGRPYNEQFF; CDR3nt: TGTGCCAGCAGCTTAGGGAGACCCTACAATGAGCAGTTCTTC
v_gene: TRBV4-3; j_gene: TRBJ2-5; abundance: many; d_gene: TRBD1; CDR3aa: CASSQVPDREETQYF; CDR3nt: TGCGCCAGCAGCCAGGTCCCTGACAGGGAAGAGACCCAGTACTTC
v_gene: TRBV5-6; j_gene: TRBJ1-1; abundance: -; d_gene: -; CDR3aa: CASSLFTGGNTEAFF; CDR3nt: TGTGCCAGCAGCTTGTTCACGGGAGGGAACACTGAAGCTTTCTTT
v_gene: TRBV18; j_gene: TRBJ1-2; abundance: -; d_gene: TRBD1; CDR3aa: CASSTTGSSGYTF; CDR3nt: TGTGCCAGCTCGACGACAGGGTCGAGCGGCTACACCTTC
v_gene: TRBV11-3; j_gene: TRBJ2-1; abundance: -; d_gene: -; CDR3aa: CASKALEGRYEQFF; CDR3nt: TGTGCCAGCAAGGCCCTGGAGGGCCGTTATGAGCAGTTCTTC